This TCR beta chain was obtained from a study of PD-L1 blockade in urothelial cancer. V shed 10 bases and J 3 bases; nucleotides not matched to a gene: 5. Germline loops: CDR1 LNHDA, CDR2 SQIVND (reference sequence). There are 14 residues in the CDR3. Time point defined: peripheral blood 6 weeks after treatment start. Generated by immunoSEQ multiplex PCR, the TCRdb table keeps only in-frame clones and is missing some. Of about 76,000 clones listed, 75% to 95% were seen once; the top ten hold 0.7% to 0.9%. This receptor was identified in an elderly woman with urothelial cancer. The sequences come from PBMCs, collected around atezolizumab (anti-PD-L1) treatment. The rearrangement links TRBV19 to TRBJ2-3; 12 bases fit TRBD2. CDR3 amino acids: CATQTSGRTDTQYF. Here the CDR3 DNA reads TGTGCCACCCAGACTAGCGGGAGAACAGATACGCAGTATTTT. The entire variable domain, with the rest obtained from reference TRBV19 and TRBJ2-3, is as follows: DGGITQSPKYLFRKEGQNVTLSCEQNLNHDAMYWYRQDPGQGLRLIYYSQIVNDFQKGDIAEGYSVSREKKESFPLTVTSAQKNPTAFYLCATQTSGRTDTQYFGPGTRLTVL.